This T cell receptor beta chain was observed in a study of blood T cell repertoires in COVID-19. Study-level background: Collection of acute and convalescent COVID-19 samples took place in the United States, Italy and Spain.

This CDR3 contains 15 residues. CDR1 is MDHEN, CDR2 SYDVKM, per germline. V was clipped by 6 bases and J by 5 bases; unmatched bases: 7. The protocol was immunoSEQ multiplex PCR, while the TCRdb copy is restricted to in-frame clones and leaves out a portion. The sample carries 330,000 or so clones, over 80% recorded once. Adults between roughly 18 and 89 years of age took part from about two dozen US areas. Participants were placed into cohorts based on the clinical history they reported. As for this clone: Other DNA sequences in this specimen translate into the identical CDR3.

The gene calls are TRBV28 and TRBJ2-2; TRBD1 matches at 9 bases. The sequence was obtained from a man aged 25 to 45 who had recovered from COVID-19. Sequencing used PBMCs or T cells enriched from blood (not recorded which). CDR3 in amino acids: CASSSQGAGTGELFF. The DNA for the CDR3 is TGTGCCAGCAGCTCACAGGGGGCAGGGACCGGGGAGCTGTTTTTT.